These T cell receptor beta chains were read from a single sample in a study of T cell repertoires in cytomegalovirus infection. Each CDR3 protein is one row after TCRdb ran MiXCR on the reads. The sample holds some 700,000 distinct CDR3 sequences, roughly 35% seen once. Source material: PBMCs. The receptors were gathered from a human donor in good health (CMV status not recorded). Some clones in this sample may be carry-over from other donors' samples. CDR3s include the opening cysteine and the closing phenylalanine or tryptophan. D genes are given only for firm matches. Clone size appears in some rows only: once, few, many, or a class for an expanded clone.

j_call,v_call,clone_size,d_call,cdr3_aa,cdr3_nt
TRBJ2-3,TRBV12-3/TRBV12-4,few,TRBD1,CASKRQGTDTQYF,TGTGCCAGCAAGAGACAGGGGACAGATACGCAGTATTTT
TRBJ2-1,TRBV6-6,NA,NA,CASKYPGTNYNEQFF,TGTGCCAGCAAATACCCCGGGACAAACTACAATGAGCAGTTCTTC
TRBJ1-1,TRBV11-1,few,NA,CASRVRGETEAFF,TGTGCCAGCAGGGTGAGGGGTGAGACTGAAGCTTTCTTT
TRBJ1-1,TRBV5-6,NA,TRBD1,CASSLQGVNTEAFF,TGTGCCAGCAGCTTGCAGGGGGTGAACACTGAAGCTTTCTTT
TRBJ2-7,TRBV28,NA,TRBD1,CASSSTGTGGHEQYF,TGTGCCAGCAGCTCAACCGGGACAGGGGGCCACGAGCAGTACTTC
TRBJ1-4,TRBV2,few,TRBD1,CASSGDDRVLNEKLFF,TGTGCCAGCAGTGGGGACGACAGGGTGCTTAATGAAAAACTGTTTTTT
TRBJ1-2,TRBV12-3/TRBV12-4,NA,NA,CASSYRQLDGYTF,TGTGCCAGCAGTTATAGACAATTGGATGGCTACACCTTC
TRBJ1-2,TRBV7-6,NA,TRBD1,CASSPSEDRGLYGYTF,TGTGCCAGCAGCCCCTCAGAGGACAGGGGTCTCTATGGCTACACCTTC
TRBJ1-5,TRBV12-3/TRBV12-4,few,NA,CASSRGHDSNQPQHF,TGTGCCAGCAGCAGAGGACACGATAGCAATCAGCCCCAGCATTTT
TRBJ2-7,TRBV6-1,few,NA,CASSDRSLGGRHTSYEQYF,TGTGCCAGCAGTGATAGAAGCCTCGGGGGCAGACATACTTCCTACGAGCAGTACTTC
TRBJ2-1,TRBV7-3,few,TRBD1,CASSLFGTGDNEQFF,TGTGCCAGCAGCTTATTCGGGACAGGGGACAATGAGCAGTTCTTC
TRBJ2-7,TRBV9,NA,TRBD1,CASSPAGGIYEQYF,TGTGCCAGCAGCCCAGCAGGGGGTATCTACGAGCAGTACTTC
TRBJ2-3,TRBV20-1,NA,NA,CSAIPAGGTTQYF,TGCAGTGCTATTCCCGCTGGGGGAACTACGCAGTATTTT
TRBJ2-2,TRBV11-2,NA,NA,CASSLGTGVYTGELFF,TGTGCCAGCAGCTTAGGGACGGGTGTATACACCGGGGAGCTGTTTTTT
TRBJ2-1,TRBV28,once,TRBD2,CASLAGLGGGPDDEQFF,TGTGCCAGCCTGGCGGGGCTGGGGGGAGGGCCAGACGATGAGCAGTTCTTC
TRBJ2-7,TRBV5-6,NA,NA,CASSLAEQAHLPGDPTKNSYEQYF,TGTGCCAGCAGCTTGGCCGAGCAGGCCCACCTTCCTGGAGACCCCACGAAAAATTCCTACGAGCAGTACTTC
TRBJ2-1,TRBV5-1,NA,TRBD2,CASSGEGLSGILEQFF,TGCGCCAGCAGCGGAGAGGGCTTAAGCGGGATACTTGAGCAGTTCTTC
TRBJ2-1,TRBV12-3/TRBV12-4,many,TRBD2,CASSPARTSGGAYPYNEQFF,TGTGCCAGCAGCCCTGCCCGGACTAGCGGGGGGGCCTACCCTTACAATGAGCAGTTCTTC
TRBJ2-1,TRBV5-6,NA,NA,CASSPRTWGLRNEQFF,TGTGCCAGCAGCCCCCGGACATGGGGCTTAAGGAATGAGCAGTTCTTC
TRBJ2-7,TRBV27,NA,NA,CASSLRAQGEGEQYF,TGTGCCAGCAGTTTAAGGGCCCAGGGGGAGGGCGAGCAGTACTTC
TRBJ1-1,TRBV5-1,NA,NA,CASSPYDMNTEAFF,TGCGCCAGCAGCCCCTACGACATGAACACTGAAGCTTTCTTT